These 23 T cell receptor beta chains share one sample of origin, sequenced in a study of T cell changes during pregnancy in multiple sclerosis. Sequencing used immunoSEQ multiplex PCR; TCRdb keeps in-frame clones, though not all of them. The data hold 100,000 or so clones, with approximately 93% observed a single time. The sample was peripheral blood, taken after pregnancy. The receptor set was obtained from a female donor in good health, enrolled as a control in a pregnancy study.

V and J are TRBV2 and TRBJ2-2; TRBD1 aligns across 9 bases. Germline V gene lookup returns CDR1 SNHLY and CDR2 FYNNEI. The CDR3 spans 15 residues. V trimming: 6 bases; J trimming: 1 base; junction bases outside the gene matches: 3. The CDR3 here is CASRGTGRNTGELFF. DNA of the CDR3: TGTGCCAGCAGGGGGACAGGGAGGAACACCGGGGAGCTGTTTTTT.

The V gene is TRBV27, the J gene TRBJ2-7; 7 bases fit TRBD2. The CDR3 has 13 residues. The V gene's germline CDR1 is MNHEY and CDR2 SMNVEV (reference sequence). Germline trimming cut 6 bases from V and 2 bases from J; bases unmatched to any gene: 4. The chain's CDR3 is CASSGRRTYEQYF. In DNA form, the CDR3 reads TGTGCCAGCAGCGGGAGGCGAACCTACGAGCAGTACTTC.

This chain uses TRBV19 with TRBJ2-2, with TRBD1 identical over 7 bases. The ends lost 2 bases at V and 5 bases at J; junction bases unmatched: 5. Germline assignment: CDR1 LNHDA and CDR2 SQIVND (reference sequence). CDR3 length: 15 amino acids. CDR3 nucleotide sequence: TGTGCCAGTAGTATAAGGGGGCGCGGAACCGGGGAGCTGTTTTTT. Protein: CASSIRGRGTGELFF.

The chain recombines TRBV7-9 with TRBJ1-1; no reliable D call. The V gene's germline CDR1 is SEHNR and CDR2 FQNEAQ (reference sequence). The CDR3 is 13 amino acids. V was shortened by 1 base and J by 7 bases, with 10 bases between the two germline ends. In DNA, the CDR3 is TGTGCCAGCAGCTTAGTCGGTGGAGGTGAAGCTTTCTTT. It encodes CASSLVGGGEAFF.

The chain carries TRBV28 and TRBJ2-7; D possibly corresponds to TRBD1 (5 bases). CDR3 size: 13 residues. Trimming removed 5 bases from V and 5 bases from J, with 13 bases in between. Germline V gene data show CDR1 as MDHEN and CDR2 as SYDVKM. Here the CDR3 DNA reads TGTGCCAGCAGTCCAGGGTGGGGCCACGAGCAGTACTTC. It is translated as CASSPGWGHEQYF.

The genes are TRBV5-4 and TRBJ1-1; 8 bases are shared with TRBD1. This CDR3 contains 14 residues. V dropped 2 bases and J dropped 4; count of bases not matched to a gene: 4. The germline V gene has CDR1 SGHNT and CDR2 YYREEE (reference sequence). The DNA for the CDR3 is TGTGCCAGCAGCTTTACAGGGGGAGGCACTGAAGCTTTCTTT. It specifies CASSFTGGGTEAFF.

This sequence joins TRBV29-1 and TRBJ2-1; 10 nucleotides line up with TRBD1. The germline V gene has CDR1 SQVTM and CDR2 ANQGSEA. V was clipped by 4 bases and J by 4 bases; unmatched bases: 1. The CDR3 has 13 amino acids. The CDR3 here is CSVGTGGYNEQFF. DNA of the CDR3: TGCAGCGTTGGGACAGGGGGTTACAATGAGCAGTTCTTC.

The genes are TRBV25-1 and TRBJ2-7; possible D gene TRBD2, 6 bases. The germline V and J ends were trimmed by 3 bases and 4 bases, with 19 bases remaining between them. CDR3 size: 16 residues. The germline V gene encodes CDR1 MGHDK and CDR2 SYGVNS. The CDR3 coding sequence is TGTGCCAGCAGTGAGGGAGGCTCTGTTACTTTTTACGAGCAGTACTTC. As protein: CASSEGGSVTFYEQYF.

This clone was detected once. The chain joins TRBV19 to TRBJ1-5, with TRBD1 matching 9 bases. Germline V gives CDR1 LNHDA, CDR2 SQIVND (reference sequence). V lost 5 bases and J lost 0; bases outside the gene matches: 8. This CDR3 is 17 amino acids long. CDR3 loop: CASSSPGQGHSNQPQHF. The CDR3 DNA reads as TGTGCCAGTAGTTCCCCGGGACAGGGTCATAGCAATCAGCCCCAGCATTTT.

The genes are TRBV4-1 and TRBJ2-1, with 9 bases that match TRBD2. CDR3 length equals 21 residues. CDR1 is MGHRA and CDR2 is YSYEKL in the germline V gene. Trimming at V came to 0 bases and at J to 0 bases, leaving 15 bases not matched to a gene. CDR3 sequence reads: CASSQDPKGLAGRSSYNEQFF. The DNA of the CDR3 is TGCGCCAGCAGCCAAGACCCAAAAGGGCTAGCGGGAAGGAGCTCCTACAATGAGCAGTTCTTC.

J is TRBJ2-1 and V is TRBV7-9; 7 bases map to TRBD1. This CDR3 has 14 amino acids. CDR1 SEHNR and CDR2 FQNEAQ come from the germline V gene (reference sequence). V lost 6 bases to trimming and J lost 5 bases; unmatched junction nucleotides: 7. CDR3 nucleotides: TGTGCCAGCAGACACGAAGACAGGGACAATGAGCAGTTCTTC. Protein product: CASRHEDRDNEQFF.

This chain joins TRBV29-1 and TRBJ2-5; TRBD2 is a possible D gene (6 bases). Germline-derived CDR1 and CDR2 are SQVTM and ANQGSEA. Trimming pared 6 bases from V and 5 bases from J, leaving 13 bases between. This CDR3 comprises 12 residues. CDR3 region: CSVTGSGETQYF. The CDR3 bases are TGCAGCGTGACCGGGAGTGGGGAGACCCAGTACTTC.

This clone was picked up a small number of times. The CDR3 reads CASSLSGEGRYTF. The CDR3 DNA reads TGTGCCAGCAGCTTATCAGGGGAGGGTCGCTACACCTTC. The genes are TRBV7-2 and TRBJ1-2; D is possibly TRBD1 (6 bases). The CDR3 sequence is 13 residues long. Germline V gives CDR1 SGHTA, CDR2 FQGNSA. The V end lost 2 bases, the J end lost 9 bases, and 13 bases lay between the germline ends.

This chain connects TRBV7-2 to TRBJ2-1, with 7 bases that match TRBD2. The CDR3 spans 14 residues. J lost 7 bases, V lost 5 bases, and 8 bases had no gene match. CDR1 SGHTA and CDR2 FQGNSA come from the germline V gene. The CDR3 sequence is CASSRHGGRNEQFF. CDR3 nucleotide sequence: TGTGCCAGCAGCCGCCACGGGGGGAGGAATGAGCAGTTCTTC. Variable domain in full (rest from reference TRBV7-2 and TRBJ2-1): GAGVSQSPSNKVTEKGKDVELRCDPISGHTALYWYRQSLGQGLEFLIYFQGNSAPDKSGLPSDRFSAERTGGSVSTLTIQRTQQEDSAVYLCASSRHGGRNEQFFGPGTRLTVL.

The chain combines TRBV28 with TRBJ2-1, with D unclear. Per the germline V gene, CDR1 is MDHEN and CDR2 is SYDVKM. Trimming removed 3 bases at V and 6 bases at J, with 9 bases between. The CDR3 length is 13 residues. The CDR3 DNA reads as TGTGCCAGCAGTTTGTATGGGCTCAATGAGCAGTTCTTC. Amino acid sequence: CASSLYGLNEQFF.

The chain uses TRBV6-1 and TRBJ2-7, with D tentatively TRBD2 (6 bases). Germline values: CDR1 MNHNS, CDR2 SASEGT. CDR3 length: 12 residues. CDR3 DNA sequence: TGTGCTCTCGGGGGTCCAGGCTACGAGCAGTACTTC. Amino acids: CALGGPGYEQYF.

The chain is built from TRBV19 and TRBJ1-4; TRBD1 matches at 8 bases. With V trimmed by 8 bases and J by 5 bases, 1 base remained unmatched. CDR1 and CDR2 (germline): LNHDA, SQIVND (reference sequence). This CDR3 comprises 12 residues. The CDR3 loop reads CASGQGNEKLFF. Written as DNA, the CDR3 is TGTGCCAGTGGACAGGGAAATGAAAAACTGTTTTTT.

The J gene is TRBJ2-1, the V gene TRBV13, with TRBD1 as a possible D gene (5 bases). Per germline, CDR1 PRHDT and CDR2 FYEKMQ (reference sequence). The length of the CDR3 is 14 residues. Deletions cut 5 bases from V and 7 bases from J, with 15 bases between. The CDR3 sequence is CASSPLGALNEQFF. Written as DNA, the CDR3 is TGTGCCAGCAGCCCATTAGGGGCGCTTAATGAGCAGTTCTTC.

The J gene is TRBJ1-4, the V gene TRBV4-1; the D gene is possibly TRBD1 (6 bases). The ends were cut back, 3 bases at V and 3 bases at J, with 17 bases in the middle. This CDR3 is built from 17 residues. Per germline, CDR1 MGHRA and CDR2 YSYEKL. The CDR3 DNA reads as TGCGCCAGCAGCCATTACACCGGGACACCTCCTAATGAAAAACTGTTTTTT. This codes for CASSHYTGTPPNEKLFF.

This clone was seen only a few times. The rearrangement links TRBV2 to TRBJ1-1, with D uncertain. Germline-derived CDR1 and CDR2 are SNHLY and FYNNEI. Trimming removed 8 bases from V and 1 base from J, with 11 bases in between. The CDR3 has 13 residues. CDR3 amino acids: CASGVGRNTEAFF. The CDR3 coding sequence is TGTGCCAGCGGGGTAGGGAGGAACACTGAAGCTTTCTTT.

This chain joins TRBV7-2 and TRBJ2-3; 13 nucleotides agree with TRBD2. Germline V gene lookup returns CDR1 SGHTA and CDR2 FQGNSA. V trimming: 11 bases; J trimming: 5 bases; junction bases outside the gene matches: 16. The CDR3 consists of 17 residues. As DNA, the CDR3 is TGTGCCGGAAGAACTAGCGGGAGGGCCGGGGGGGAAGATACGCAGTATTTT. Translated: CAGRTSGRAGGEDTQYF.

The chain employs TRBV7-9 and TRBJ2-2; TRBD2 aligns across 8 bases. Germline CDR1 is SEHNR and CDR2 is FQNEAQ (reference sequence). CDR3 length: 17 amino acids. Germline trimming cut 7 bases from V and 4 bases from J; bases unmatched to any gene: 14. The CDR3 nucleotides are TGTGCCAGCATCCCAATGGCCGGGACTAGGTCCACCGGGGAGCTGTTTTTT. Translation gives CASIPMAGTRSTGELFF.

J is TRBJ2-1 and V is TRBV9; 8 positions agree with TRBD2. With V trimmed by 6 bases and J by 1 base, 9 bases remained unmatched. Per germline, CDR1 SGDLS and CDR2 YYNGEE. The CDR3 contains 16 residues. In nucleotides, the CDR3 is TGTGCCAGCACCCAGGGGAGACTAGCGTCCTACAATGAGCAGTTCTTC. Translated: CASTQGRLASYNEQFF.